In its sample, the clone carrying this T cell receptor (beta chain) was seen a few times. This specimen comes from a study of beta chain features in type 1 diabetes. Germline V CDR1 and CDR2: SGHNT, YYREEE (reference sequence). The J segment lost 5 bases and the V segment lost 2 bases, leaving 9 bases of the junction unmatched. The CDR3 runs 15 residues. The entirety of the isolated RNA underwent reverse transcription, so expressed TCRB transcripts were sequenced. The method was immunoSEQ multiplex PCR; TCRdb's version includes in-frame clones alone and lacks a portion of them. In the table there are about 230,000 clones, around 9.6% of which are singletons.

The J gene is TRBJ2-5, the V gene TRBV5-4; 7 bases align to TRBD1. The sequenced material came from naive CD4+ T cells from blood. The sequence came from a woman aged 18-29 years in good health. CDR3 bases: TGTGCCAGCAGCTTTACAGGGGATCTTTACGAGACCCAGTACTTC. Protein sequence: CASSFTGDLYETQYF.